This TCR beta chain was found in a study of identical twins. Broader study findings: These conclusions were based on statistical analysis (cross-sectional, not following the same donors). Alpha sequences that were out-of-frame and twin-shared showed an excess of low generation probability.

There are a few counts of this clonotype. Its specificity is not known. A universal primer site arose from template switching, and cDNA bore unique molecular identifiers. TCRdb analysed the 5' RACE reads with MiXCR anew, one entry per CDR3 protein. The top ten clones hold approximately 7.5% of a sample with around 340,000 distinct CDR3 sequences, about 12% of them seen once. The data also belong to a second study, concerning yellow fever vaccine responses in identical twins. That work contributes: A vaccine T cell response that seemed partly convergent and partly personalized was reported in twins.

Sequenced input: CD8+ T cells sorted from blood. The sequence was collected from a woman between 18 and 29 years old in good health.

The CDR3 reads CSVEDPSSGSYNEQFF. The DNA of the CDR3 is TGCAGCGTTGAAGATCCCTCTAGCGGCTCCTACAATGAGCAGTTCTTC. The chain has TRBV29-1 and TRBJ2-1; 7 bases match TRBD2. After removal of 0 bases from V and 0 bases from J, the junction contained 5 bases not matched to a gene. In germline, CDR1 is SQVTM, CDR2 ANQGSEA. The CDR3 extends over 16 amino acids.